This is a list of T cell receptor beta chains from one sample in a study of blood T cell repertoires in COVID-19. Method: immunoSEQ multiplex PCR; TCRdb's copy keeps in-frame clones and lacks some. The sample shows roughly 65,000 clones, over 85% of them seen only once. The specimen sequenced was peripheral blood. All receptors come from a man aged 70-80 years with active COVID-19. The conserved cysteine and the conserved F or W are not part of the CDR3 here.

CDR3	length	J	V
AIRPVAAFSNQPQH	14	TRBJ1-5	TRBV10-3
ASSPGMNTEAF	11	TRBJ1-1	TRBV5-6
ASSEFNWSGKLF	12	TRBJ1-4	TRBV25-1
ASSQTGNTEAF	11	TRBJ1-1	TRBV3-1/TRBV3-2
ASSQDERFAKNIQY	14	TRBJ2-4	TRBV4-2
ASSLAGGIDTQY	12	TRBJ2-3	TRBV7-2
ASSYRTEAF	9	TRBJ1-1	TRBV12-3/TRBV12-4
ASSFGGATGELF	12	TRBJ2-2	TRBV19
ASTGQGGGNQPQH	13	TRBJ1-5	TRBV19
ASSQEGVPAYEQY	13	TRBJ2-7	TRBV3-1/TRBV3-2
ASRETEPSNYGYT	13	TRBJ1-2	TRBV6-5
ASSLGLDYGYT	11	TRBJ1-2	TRBV5-6
ASSYRGVEFDEQF	13	TRBJ2-1	TRBV7-9
ASSSGRGYT	9	TRBJ1-2	TRBV19
ASRRDRGYDEQF	12	TRBJ2-1	TRBV19
ASSRDMGSETQY	12	TRBJ2-5	TRBV6-5
ASSPRAGVTDTQY	13	TRBJ2-3	TRBV18
ASSVSGGSTDTQY	13	TRBJ2-3	TRBV2
AISEMWASSYNEQF	14	TRBJ2-1	TRBV10-3
ASSELDREAF	10	TRBJ1-1	TRBV10-2
ASSDPLTETQY	11	TRBJ2-5	TRBV6-4
ASSERTGYGYT	11	TRBJ1-2	TRBV10-1
ASSVGRGQDEQY	12	TRBJ2-7	TRBV9
ASSAIPRADTQY	12	TRBJ2-3	TRBV11-2
ASSRGGGAGNTIY	13	TRBJ1-3	TRBV6-5
ASSLDRGTDTQY	12	TRBJ2-3	TRBV11-3
AISDQTSGVETQY	13	TRBJ2-5	TRBV10-3
ASSLVTSPDTQY	12	TRBJ2-3	TRBV7-2
ASRGGTGGYEQY	12	TRBJ2-7	TRBV2
ASSEGYRGLREKLF	14	TRBJ1-4	TRBV2
ASSLGPGGSYNEQF	14	TRBJ2-1	TRBV7-2
ASSFGGGLATNEKLF	15	TRBJ1-4	TRBV5-1
ASSPSGGWETQY	12	TRBJ2-5	TRBV19
ASSLGQGGGQPQH	13	TRBJ1-5	TRBV13
ASSVQGATEAF	11	TRBJ1-1	TRBV9
ASRDSYSNQPQH	12	TRBJ1-5	TRBV6-5
ASSLAPGLAGGRANTDTQY	19	TRBJ2-3	TRBV7-2
ASSPRPPVSTDTQY	14	TRBJ2-3	TRBV18
ASSYDLLAKNEQF	13	TRBJ2-1	TRBV6-5
ASSQVRGRDEKLF	13	TRBJ1-4	TRBV4-1
ASSTKRGFSTDTQY	14	TRBJ2-3	TRBV7-8
ASSISGIGAKLF	12	TRBJ1-4	TRBV19
ASSARTSERDTQY	13	TRBJ2-3	TRBV7-8
ASSQDLGWTPTDTQY	15	TRBJ2-3	TRBV4-3
ASTLGTVTEKLF	12	TRBJ1-4	TRBV19
ASSLDLKETQY	11	TRBJ2-5	TRBV11-1
ASSLTSVVTDTQY	13	TRBJ2-3	TRBV18
ASSLGTGGPNYGYT	14	TRBJ1-2	TRBV7-2
ASSRQSGGREGTDTQY	16	TRBJ2-3	TRBV4-1
ATSDWRGGGEQF	12	TRBJ2-1	TRBV24-1
ATRTSGPDTQY	11	TRBJ2-3	TRBV2
ASSYGGTGRNEQF	13	TRBJ2-1	TRBV6-6
ASSSTSGGTDTQY	13	TRBJ2-3	TRBV5-1
ASSLWGTGNYEQY	13	TRBJ2-7	TRBV11-2
ASRPGTGYNYGYT	13	TRBJ1-2	TRBV6-5